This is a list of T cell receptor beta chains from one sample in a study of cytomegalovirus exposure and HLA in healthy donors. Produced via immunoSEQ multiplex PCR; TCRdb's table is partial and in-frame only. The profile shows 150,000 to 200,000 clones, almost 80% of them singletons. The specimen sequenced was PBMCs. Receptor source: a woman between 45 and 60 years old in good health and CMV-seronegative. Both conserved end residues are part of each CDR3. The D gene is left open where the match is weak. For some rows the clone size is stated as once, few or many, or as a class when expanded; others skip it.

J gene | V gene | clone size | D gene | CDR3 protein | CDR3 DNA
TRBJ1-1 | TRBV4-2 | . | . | CASSQERVNTEAFF | TGTGCCAGCAGCCAAGAACGGGTGAACACTGAAGCTTTCTTT
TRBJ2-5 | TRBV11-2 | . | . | CASSNTIEETQYF | TGTGCCAGCAGCAACACAATCGAAGAGACCCAGTACTTC
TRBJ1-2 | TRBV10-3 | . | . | CATSLATGFLGYTF | TGTGCCACCAGTCTCGCCACAGGGTTTCTTGGCTACACCTTC
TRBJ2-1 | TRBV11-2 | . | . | CASSLKGWDEQFF | TGTGCCAGCAGCCTCAAGGGGTGGGATGAGCAGTTCTTC
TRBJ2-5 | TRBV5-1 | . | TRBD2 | CASSLASGSSGETQYF | TGCGCCAGCAGCTTGGCTAGCGGGAGCTCCGGCGAGACCCAGTACTTC
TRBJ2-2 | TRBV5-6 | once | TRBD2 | CASSLAGYSGLGIAGELFF | TGTGCCAGCAGCTTGGCCGGGTACAGCGGACTAGGGATCGCCGGGGAGCTGTTTTTT
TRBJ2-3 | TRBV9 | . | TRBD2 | CASSAGTSGGDTQYF | TGTGCCAGCAGCGCCGGGACTAGCGGCGGAGATACGCAGTATTTT
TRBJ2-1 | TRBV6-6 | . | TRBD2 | CASSYYGGYNEQFF | TGTGCCAGCAGTTACTACGGGGGGTACAATGAGCAGTTCTTC
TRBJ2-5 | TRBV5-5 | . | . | CASSLVRYDKETQYF | TGTGCCAGCAGCTTGGTACGGTACGATAAAGAGACCCAGTACTTC
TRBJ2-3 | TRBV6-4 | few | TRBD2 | CASSPLAGEKDTQYF | TGTGCCAGCAGTCCACTAGCGGGAGAAAAAGATACGCAGTATTTT
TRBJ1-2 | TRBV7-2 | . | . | CASSPAALLANYGYTF | TGTGCCAGCAGCCCGGCGGCACTTCTTGCTAACTATGGCTACACCTTC
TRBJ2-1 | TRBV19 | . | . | CASSKPSSHEQFF | TGTGCCAGTAGTAAGCCTAGCTCCCATGAGCAGTTCTTC
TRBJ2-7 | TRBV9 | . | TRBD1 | CASSVGQGVYEQYF | TGTGCCAGCAGCGTGGGACAGGGGGTGTACGAGCAGTACTTC
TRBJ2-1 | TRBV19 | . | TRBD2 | CASVGAGGYEQFF | TGTGCCAGTGTGGGCGCGGGGGGATATGAGCAGTTCTTC
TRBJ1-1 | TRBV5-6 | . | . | CASSPPTRNTEAFF | TGTGCCAGCAGCCCCCCCACACGGAACACTGAAGCTTTCTTT
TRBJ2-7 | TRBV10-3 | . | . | CAISRDTEGEQYF | TGTGCCATCAGCCGGGACACTGAGGGGGAGCAGTACTTC
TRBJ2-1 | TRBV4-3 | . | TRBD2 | CASSHGLAGEYNEQFF | TGCGCCAGCAGCCACGGACTAGCGGGCGAGTACAATGAGCAGTTCTTC
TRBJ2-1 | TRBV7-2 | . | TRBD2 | CASSSTSGGPVF | TGTGCCAGCAGCTCTACTAGCGGGGGCCCAGTCTTC
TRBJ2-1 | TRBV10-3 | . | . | CAIRDTYNEQFF | TGTGCCATCAGGGACACCTACAATGAGCAGTTCTTC
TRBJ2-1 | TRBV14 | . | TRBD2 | CASTELAGYNEQFF | TGTGCCAGCACTGAACTAGCGGGTTACAATGAGCAGTTCTTC
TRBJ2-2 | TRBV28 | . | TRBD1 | CASSYRDRYTGELFF | TGTGCCAGCAGTTACCGGGACAGATACACCGGGGAGCTGTTTTTT
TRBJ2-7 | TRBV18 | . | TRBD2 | CASSPVAGDYEQYF | TGTGCCAGCTCACCCGTAGCGGGAGACTACGAGCAGTACTTC
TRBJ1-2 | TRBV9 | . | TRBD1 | CASSGPGTGDHYGYTF | TGTGCCAGCAGCGGACCCGGGACAGGGGACCACTATGGCTACACCTTC
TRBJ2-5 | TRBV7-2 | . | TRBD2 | CASSLAGTSVRETQYF | TGTGCCAGCAGCTTAGCAGGGACTAGCGTCCGAGAGACCCAGTACTTC
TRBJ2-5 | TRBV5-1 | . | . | CASSERYREETQYF | TGCGCCAGCAGCGAGAGGTACAGGGAAGAGACCCAGTACTTC
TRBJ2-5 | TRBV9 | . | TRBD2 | CASNLGGVETQYF | TGTGCCAGCAACCTCGGGGGGGTGGAGACCCAGTACTTC
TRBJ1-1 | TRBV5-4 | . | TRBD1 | CASSNKQGLNTEAFF | TGTGCCAGCAGCAACAAACAGGGGTTGAACACTGAAGCTTTCTTT
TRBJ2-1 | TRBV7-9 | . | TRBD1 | CASSPGGEGNEQFF | TGTGCCAGCAGCCCAGGGGGTGAAGGGAATGAGCAGTTCTTC
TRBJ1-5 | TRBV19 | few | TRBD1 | CASRPDRGFNQPQHF | TGTGCCAGTAGACCCGACAGGGGTTTCAATCAGCCCCAGCATTTT
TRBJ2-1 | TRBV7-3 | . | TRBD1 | CASSPGQGRNEQFF | TGTGCCAGCAGCCCGGGACAGGGGAGGAATGAGCAGTTCTTC
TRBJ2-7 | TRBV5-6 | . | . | CASSFGESNEQYF | TGTGCCAGCAGCTTCGGGGAGTCTAACGAGCAGTACTTC
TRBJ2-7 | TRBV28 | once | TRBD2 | CASSFGLAGEQYF | TGTGCCAGCAGTTTCGGACTAGCGGGCGAGCAGTACTTC
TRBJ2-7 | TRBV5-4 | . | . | CASSLAVGAPYEQYF | TGTGCCAGCAGCTTGGCGGTAGGGGCCCCCTACGAGCAGTACTTC
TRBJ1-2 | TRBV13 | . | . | CASSLVGRRPQMGGIGLRGYTF | TGTGCCAGCAGCTTAGTCGGTCGCCGGCCGCAGATGGGGGGAATAGGACTCAGGGGCTACACCTTC
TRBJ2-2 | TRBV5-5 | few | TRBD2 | CASSLGLAGGPNTGELFF | TGTGCCAGCAGCTTGGGGCTAGCGGGGGGGCCCAACACCGGGGAGCTGTTTTTT
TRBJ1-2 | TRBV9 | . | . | CASSVSLSEGGYTF | TGTGCCAGCAGCGTCTCTCTGTCGGAGGGTGGCTACACCTTC
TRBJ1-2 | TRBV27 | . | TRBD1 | CASSLEAGGENYGYTF | TGTGCCAGCAGTTTAGAGGCAGGGGGCGAGAACTATGGCTACACCTTC
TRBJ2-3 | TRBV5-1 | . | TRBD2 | CASSLPSGGAVPDTQYF | TGCGCCAGCAGCTTGCCTAGCGGGGGGGCCGTGCCAGATACGCAGTATTTT
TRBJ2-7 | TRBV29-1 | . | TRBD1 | CSVIRTGSSYEQYF | TGCAGCGTTATACGGACAGGCAGCTCCTACGAGCAGTACTTC
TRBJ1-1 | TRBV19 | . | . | CASTSGVILNTEAFF | .
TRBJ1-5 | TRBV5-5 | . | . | CASSLVLRANQPQHF | TGTGCCAGCAGCTTGGTCTTGAGAGCCAATCAGCCCCAGCATTTT